What follows is one T cell receptor beta chain and its context. In its sample, this clonotype was seen once. This receptor's antigen is unknown. Base qualities are not provided; no much larger clone lies one nucleotide away. A solitary read yields weak support. The data stem from a study of identical twins (TCRdb year 2016). Regarding the complete study: To test whether fetal clonotypes persist, the study used deep sequencing on TCR alpha and beta repertoires from monozygotic twins, unrelated adults of various ages, and cord blood. To rule out contamination, the twin experiments were replicated at different times with different library preparation protocols. Overall study outcomes, separate from this receptor: A weaker excess of twin sharing was found in beta out-of-frame sequences because the signal-to-noise ratio was lowered by fewer shared sequences. Abundant cord blood beta clonotypes had fewer insertions, young adult naive repertoires showed a similar but weaker trend, and memory repertoires showed no such trend. Compared with coincidental sharing between unrelated individuals, an excess of low generation-probability sequences was observed among out-of-frame TCR alpha sequences shared between twins. In monozygotic twins, out-of-frame TCR alpha sharing was systematically underestimated by recombination models, although the models agreed with sharing between unrelated individuals. Invariant T cells such as MAIT and iNKT could partly confound zero-insertion analyses, though diverse VJ usage argued against this for most clonotypes. Because the same donors could not be followed over many years, the conclusions depended on cross-sectional statistical analysis.

CDR1 and CDR2 were assigned from the germline V gene (reference sequence) as SGHKS and YYEKEE. Germline trimming: 3 bases from V, 7 bases from J; junction bases outside gene matches: 8. The CDR3 spans 15 residues, from the cysteine through the phenylalanine. The entry retains the CDR3 DNA only, 45 bases that are in frame from base 1. Every donor was a healthy Caucasian. Miltenyi CD45RO+ enrichment and human naive T-cell isolation kits were used to isolate memory (CD45RO+) and naive T cells from PBMC. Library preparation was by 5' RACE. These reads were obtained on an Illumina HiSeq 2000. A universal primer binding site was added through template switching, and the final cDNA carried a unique molecular identifier so that TCR cDNA molecules could be counted accurately. First-strand cDNA for TCR alpha and beta chains was synthesized from specific primers in the conserved constant-segment region. To control for contamination, each cDNA library was double barcoded with a SMART-Mk sample barcode plus Illumina barcodes. Two successive PCR steps introduced TruSeq adapter sequences along with Illumina sample barcodes. TCR alpha and beta cDNA libraries were sequenced on the Illumina HiSeq platform with custom primers. The authors' pipeline ran thus. Raw reads were processed with MiGEC to extract unique molecular identifiers, and MiXCR was used to determine CDR3 positions. For each individual, recombination models were inferred using an EM algorithm with the repgenHMM and IGoR tools. Shared clonotypes were analyzed with the tcR package in R, and sharing was normalized by the product of cloneset sizes. To study raw recombination without the effects of thymic and clonal selection, out-of-frame nonproductive sequences were analyzed. TCRdb passed the public sequencing reads through fastp at Q25 and MiXCR, retaining productive beta sequences. CDR3 protein duplicates are merged, each entry listing the most common genes and DNA. In this record, the V and J calls reflect TCRdb's handling and not the investigators' own analysis. The table for this sample lists about 240,000 distinct CDR3 sequences; more than 9% of them were counted only once. The ten biggest clones cover approximately 9.1% of the sample.

The receptor's source is a middle-aged man in good health. The sequenced sample consisted of memory T cells sorted from blood. This sample's cell subset or site label indicates: CD45RO+ enriched T cells. This chain joins TRBV5-5 to TRBJ2-1; a stretch of 9 junction bases matches TRBD1. The encoded CDR3 is CASSWGQGRENEQFF. The nucleotides are TGTGCCAGCAGCTGGGGACAGGGCAGAGAGAATGAGCAGTTCTTC.